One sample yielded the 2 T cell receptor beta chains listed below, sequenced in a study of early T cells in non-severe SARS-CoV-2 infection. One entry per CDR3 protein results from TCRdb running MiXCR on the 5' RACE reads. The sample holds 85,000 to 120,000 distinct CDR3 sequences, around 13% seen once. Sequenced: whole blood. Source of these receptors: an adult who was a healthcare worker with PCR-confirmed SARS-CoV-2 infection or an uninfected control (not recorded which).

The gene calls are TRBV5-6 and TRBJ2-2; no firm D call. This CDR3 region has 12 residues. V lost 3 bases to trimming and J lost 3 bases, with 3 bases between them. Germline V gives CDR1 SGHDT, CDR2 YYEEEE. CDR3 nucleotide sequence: TGTGCCAGCAGCTGGGACACCGGGGAGCTGTTTTTT. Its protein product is CASSWDTGELFF.

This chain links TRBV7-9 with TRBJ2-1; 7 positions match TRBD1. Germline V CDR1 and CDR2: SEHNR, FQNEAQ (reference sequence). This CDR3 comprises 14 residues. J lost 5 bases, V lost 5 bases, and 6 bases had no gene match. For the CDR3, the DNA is TGTGCCAGCAGCCGGGACAGAGATGACAATGAGCAGTTCTTC. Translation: CASSRDRDDNEQFF.